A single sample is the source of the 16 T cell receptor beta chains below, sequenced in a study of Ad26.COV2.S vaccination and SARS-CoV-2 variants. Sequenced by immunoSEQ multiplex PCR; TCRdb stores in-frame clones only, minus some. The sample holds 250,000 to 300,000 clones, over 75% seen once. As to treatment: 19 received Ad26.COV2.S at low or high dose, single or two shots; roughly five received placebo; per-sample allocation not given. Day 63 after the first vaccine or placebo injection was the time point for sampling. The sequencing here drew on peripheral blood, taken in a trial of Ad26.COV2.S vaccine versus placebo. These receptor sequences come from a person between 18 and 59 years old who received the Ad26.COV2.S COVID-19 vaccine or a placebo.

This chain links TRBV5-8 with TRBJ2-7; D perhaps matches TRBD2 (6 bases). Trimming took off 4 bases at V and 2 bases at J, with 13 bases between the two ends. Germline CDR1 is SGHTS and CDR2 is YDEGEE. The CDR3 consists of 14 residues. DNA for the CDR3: TGTGCCAGCAGCCTAGGTCCGGGGGCCTACGAGCAGTACTTC. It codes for CASSLGPGAYEQYF.

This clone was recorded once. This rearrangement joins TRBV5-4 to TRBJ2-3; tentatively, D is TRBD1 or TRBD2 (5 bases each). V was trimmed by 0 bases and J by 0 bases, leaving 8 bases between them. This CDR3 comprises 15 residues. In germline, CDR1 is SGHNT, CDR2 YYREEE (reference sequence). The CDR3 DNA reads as TGTGCCAGCAGCTTGGCTTGGGGGAGCACAGATACGCAGTATTTT. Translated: CASSLAWGSTDTQYF.

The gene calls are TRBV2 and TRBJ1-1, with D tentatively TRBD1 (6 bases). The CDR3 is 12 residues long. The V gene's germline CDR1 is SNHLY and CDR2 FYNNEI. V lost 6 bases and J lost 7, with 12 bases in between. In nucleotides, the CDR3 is TGTGCCAGCAGGGGGCCAGGGGTTGAAGCTTTCTTT. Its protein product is CASRGPGVEAFF.

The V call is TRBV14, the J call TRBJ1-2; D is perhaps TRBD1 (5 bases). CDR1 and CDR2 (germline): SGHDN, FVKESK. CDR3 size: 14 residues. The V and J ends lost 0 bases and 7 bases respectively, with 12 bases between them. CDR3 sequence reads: CASSQEFQGGGYTF. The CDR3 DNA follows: TGTGCCAGCAGCCAAGAATTCCAGGGTGGTGGCTACACCTTC.

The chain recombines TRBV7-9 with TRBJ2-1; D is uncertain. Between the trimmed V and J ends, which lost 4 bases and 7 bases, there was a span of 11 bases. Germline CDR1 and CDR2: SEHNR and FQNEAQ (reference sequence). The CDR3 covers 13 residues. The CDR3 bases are TGTGCCAGCAGCTCCGCAGGCGGTAATGAGCAGTTCTTC. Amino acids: CASSSAGGNEQFF.

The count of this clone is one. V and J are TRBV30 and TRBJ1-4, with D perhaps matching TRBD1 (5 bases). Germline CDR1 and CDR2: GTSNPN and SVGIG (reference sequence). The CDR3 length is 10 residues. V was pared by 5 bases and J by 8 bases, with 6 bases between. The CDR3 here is CAWGQEKLFF. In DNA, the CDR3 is TGTGCCTGGGGACAAGAAAAACTGTTTTTT.

CDR3 nucleotide sequence: TGTGCCAGTAGTTCCAGGGGCAATCAGCCCCAGCATTTT. This encodes CASSSRGNQPQHF. This sequence joins TRBV19 and TRBJ1-5; TRBD1 might be the D (5 bases). The CDR3 extends over 13 amino acids. Trimming cost V 5 bases and J 2 bases, with 7 bases left between them. Germline lookup yields CDR1 LNHDA and CDR2 SQIVND (reference sequence).

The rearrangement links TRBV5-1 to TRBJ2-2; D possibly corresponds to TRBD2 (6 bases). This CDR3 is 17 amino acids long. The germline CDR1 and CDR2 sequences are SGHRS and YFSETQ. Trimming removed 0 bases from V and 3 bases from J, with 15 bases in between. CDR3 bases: TGCGCCAGCAGCTTGGATGGCGGGAAGGTCGACACCGGGGAGCTGTTTTTT. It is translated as CASSLDGGKVDTGELFF.

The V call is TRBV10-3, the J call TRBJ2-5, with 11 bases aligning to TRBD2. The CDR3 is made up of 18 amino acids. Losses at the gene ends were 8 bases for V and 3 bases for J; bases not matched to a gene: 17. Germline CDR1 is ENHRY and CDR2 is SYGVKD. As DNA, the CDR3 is TGTGCCATCGAGATGCTTTTCGTGCTAGCGGGGGGAAAAGAGACCCAGTACTTC. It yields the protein CAIEMLFVLAGGKETQYF.

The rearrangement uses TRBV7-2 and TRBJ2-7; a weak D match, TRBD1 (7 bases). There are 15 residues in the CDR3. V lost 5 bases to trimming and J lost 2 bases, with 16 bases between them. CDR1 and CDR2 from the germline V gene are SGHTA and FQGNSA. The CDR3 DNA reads TGTGCCAGCAGCGCGGGACAGTCTTTTACCTACGAGCAGTACTTC. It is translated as CASSAGQSFTYEQYF.

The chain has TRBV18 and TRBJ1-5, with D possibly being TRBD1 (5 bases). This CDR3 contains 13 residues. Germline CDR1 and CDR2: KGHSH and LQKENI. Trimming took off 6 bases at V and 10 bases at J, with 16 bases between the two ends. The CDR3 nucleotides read TGTGCCAGCTCTTCGGGGCGTCAGAAACCCCAGCATTTT. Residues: CASSSGRQKPQHF.

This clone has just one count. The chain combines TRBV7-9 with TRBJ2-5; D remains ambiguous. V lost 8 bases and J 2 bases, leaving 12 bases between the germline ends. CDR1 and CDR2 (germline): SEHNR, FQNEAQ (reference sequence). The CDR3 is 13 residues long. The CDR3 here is CASATSSQETQYF. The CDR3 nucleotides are TGTGCCAGCGCTACGTCGAGTCAAGAGACCCAGTACTTC.

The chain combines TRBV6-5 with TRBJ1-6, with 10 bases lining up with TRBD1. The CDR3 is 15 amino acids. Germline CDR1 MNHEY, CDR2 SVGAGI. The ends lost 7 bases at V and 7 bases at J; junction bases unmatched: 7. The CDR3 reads CASTPRGQGNSPLHF. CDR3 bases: TGTGCCAGCACGCCCCGGGGACAGGGGAATTCACCCCTCCACTTT.

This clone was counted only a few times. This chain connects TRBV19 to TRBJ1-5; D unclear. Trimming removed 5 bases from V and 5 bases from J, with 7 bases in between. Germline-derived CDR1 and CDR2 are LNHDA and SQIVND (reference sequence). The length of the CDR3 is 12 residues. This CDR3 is CASSRQDQPQHF. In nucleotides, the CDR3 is TGTGCCAGTAGTCGGCAGGATCAGCCCCAGCATTTT.

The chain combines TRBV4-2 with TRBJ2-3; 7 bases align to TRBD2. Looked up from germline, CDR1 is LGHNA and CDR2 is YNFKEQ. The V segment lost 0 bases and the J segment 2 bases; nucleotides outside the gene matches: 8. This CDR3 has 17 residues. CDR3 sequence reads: CASSQDGTGGLTDTQYF. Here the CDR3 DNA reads TGTGCCAGCAGCCAAGATGGAACGGGGGGTCTCACAGATACGCAGTATTTT.

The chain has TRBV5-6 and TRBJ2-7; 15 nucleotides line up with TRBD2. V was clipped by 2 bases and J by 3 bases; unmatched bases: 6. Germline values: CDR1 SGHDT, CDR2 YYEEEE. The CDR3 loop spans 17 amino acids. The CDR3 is CASSFTGTSGGIYEQYF. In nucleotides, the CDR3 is TGTGCCAGCAGCTTCACCGGGACTAGCGGGGGGATCTACGAGCAGTACTTC. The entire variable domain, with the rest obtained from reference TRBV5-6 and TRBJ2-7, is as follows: DAGVTQSPTHLIKTRGQQVTLRCSPKSGHDTVSWYQQALGQGPQFIFQYYEEEERQRGNFPDRFSGHQFPNYSSELNVNALLLGDSALYLCASSFTGTSGGIYEQYFGPGTRLTVT.